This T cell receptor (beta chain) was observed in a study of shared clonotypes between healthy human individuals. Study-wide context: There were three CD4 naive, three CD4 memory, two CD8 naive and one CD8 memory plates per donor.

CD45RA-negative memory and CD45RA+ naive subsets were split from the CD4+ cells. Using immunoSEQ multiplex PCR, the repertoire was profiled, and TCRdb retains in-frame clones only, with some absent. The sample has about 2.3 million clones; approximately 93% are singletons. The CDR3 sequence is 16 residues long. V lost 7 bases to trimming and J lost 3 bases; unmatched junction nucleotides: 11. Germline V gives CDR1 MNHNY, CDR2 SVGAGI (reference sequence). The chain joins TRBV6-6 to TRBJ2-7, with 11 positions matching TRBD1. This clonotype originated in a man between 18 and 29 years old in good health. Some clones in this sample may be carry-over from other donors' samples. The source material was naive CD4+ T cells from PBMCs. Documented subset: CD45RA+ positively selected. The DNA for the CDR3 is TGTGCCAGCATCAAACAGCCGGGACAGGGGGTCTACGAGCAGTACTTC. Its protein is CASIKQPGQGVYEQYF.